The following is a T cell receptor beta chain sequence with its context. Antigen unknown. TCRdb's table, derived via immunoSEQ multiplex PCR, lists solely in-frame clones and lacks some. The sample records approximately 35,000 clones, roughly 90% being singletons. The CDR3 sequence is 15 residues long. Germline values: CDR1 MDHEN, CDR2 SYDVKM. V shed 6 bases and J shed 1 base, with 15 bases lying between them. This sample was taken from a study of a mutant IDH1 vaccine in newly diagnosed glioma. On the study more broadly: Most patients had received both radiotherapy and temozolomide, the prior options being radiotherapy, temozolomide, or both.

Time point in this sample: week 23, last vaccination. Every vaccination contained 300 ug of the mutant IDH1 20-mer peptide and was paired with topical imiquimod. The donors' diagnosis was new WHO grade 3 or 4 astrocytoma that was IDH1-mutant and ATRX-lost. This chain connects TRBV28 to TRBJ1-1; D call uncertain. This sequence was found in a man aged 40-49 years with glioma. The sequencing used PBMCs, collected from a glioma patient whose treatment included an IDH1 peptide vaccine. The CDR3 DNA reads TGTGCCAGCAGACTTTGGGTGACGGCGAACACTGAAGCTTTCTTT. This gives the protein CASRLWVTANTEAFF.